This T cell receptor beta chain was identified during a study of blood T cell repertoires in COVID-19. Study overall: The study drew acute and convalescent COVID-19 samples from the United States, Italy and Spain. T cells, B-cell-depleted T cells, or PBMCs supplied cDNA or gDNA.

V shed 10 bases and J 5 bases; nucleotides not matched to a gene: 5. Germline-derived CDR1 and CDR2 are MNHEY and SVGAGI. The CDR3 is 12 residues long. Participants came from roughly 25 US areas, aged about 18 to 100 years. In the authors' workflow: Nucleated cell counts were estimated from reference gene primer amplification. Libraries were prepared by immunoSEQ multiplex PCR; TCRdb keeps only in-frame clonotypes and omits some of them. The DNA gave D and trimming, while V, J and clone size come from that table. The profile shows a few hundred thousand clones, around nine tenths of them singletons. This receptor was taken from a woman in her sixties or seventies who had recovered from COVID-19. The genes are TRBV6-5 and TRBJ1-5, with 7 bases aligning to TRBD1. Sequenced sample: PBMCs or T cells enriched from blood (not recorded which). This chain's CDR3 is CAISQGYQPQHF. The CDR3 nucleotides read TGTGCCATCTCACAGGGGTATCAGCCCCAGCATTTT.